A selection of T cell receptor beta chains follows, all from one sample in a study of T cells in Graves' hyperthyroidism and ophthalmopathy. From the multiplex PCR reads, TCRdb called clonotypes with MiXCR, one entry per CDR3 protein. In the table there are a few hundred thousand distinct CDR3 sequences, roughly 15% of which are singletons. Sample: blood. Receptors were obtained from a woman aged 40 to 50 with Graves' ophthalmopathy. Each CDR3 is given with its conserved first and last residue. Each record gives: V gene, D gene, J gene, clone size, CDR3 DNA, CDR3 protein. A D gene is named only where the DNA matches it firmly. The size field is filled for only some rows; it gives once, few, many or a size class.

v_call: TRBV2; d_call: .; j_call: TRBJ2-2; clone_size: many; cdr3_nt: TGTGCCAGCAGTGAAGGGCCGAACACCGGGGAGCTGTTTTTT; cdr3_aa: CASSEGPNTGELFF
v_call: TRBV10-2; d_call: .; j_call: TRBJ1-1; clone_size: many; cdr3_nt: TGCGCCAGCAGGAAGACATGGACTAACACTGAAGCTTTCTTT; cdr3_aa: CASRKTWTNTEAFF
v_call: TRBV27; d_call: .; j_call: TRBJ1-5; clone_size: many; cdr3_nt: TGTGCCAGCAGTTTACAGGGTGGCCGTCAGCCCCAGCATTTT; cdr3_aa: CASSLQGGRQPQHF
v_call: TRBV29-1; d_call: TRBD2; j_call: TRBJ2-7; clone_size: many; cdr3_nt: TGCAGCGTTAGTCCGGGAGGAGGGGAGCAGTACTTC; cdr3_aa: CSVSPGGGEQYF
v_call: TRBV15; d_call: .; j_call: TRBJ2-1; clone_size: .; cdr3_nt: TGTGCCACCAGCAGAGACCACGGGAAACACAATGAGCAGTTCTTC; cdr3_aa: CATSRDHGKHNEQFF
v_call: TRBV5-8; d_call: .; j_call: TRBJ2-3; clone_size: many; cdr3_nt: TGTGCCAGCAGCTTATCCGTCGCGGCAGATACGCAGTATTTT; cdr3_aa: CASSLSVAADTQYF
v_call: TRBV6-1; d_call: .; j_call: TRBJ2-3; clone_size: many; cdr3_nt: TGTGCCAGCAGTTCCCCTTTTGCCCACACAGATACGCAGTATTTT; cdr3_aa: CASSSPFAHTDTQYF
v_call: TRBV20-1; d_call: .; j_call: TRBJ1-2; clone_size: many; cdr3_nt: TGCAGTGCTAGGGGGGACCATGGGTTCTACACCTTC; cdr3_aa: CSARGDHGFYTF
v_call: TRBV20-1; d_call: TRBD2; j_call: TRBJ2-1; clone_size: .; cdr3_nt: TGCAGTGTTTCCGGGACTAGCGCCTACAATGAGCAGTTCTTC; cdr3_aa: CSVSGTSAYNEQFF
v_call: TRBV3-1; d_call: TRBD2; j_call: TRBJ2-1; clone_size: few; cdr3_nt: TGTGCCAGCAGCCTCGGACTAGCGGGAGGCTTCTTTGAGCGCTACAATGAGCAGTTCTTC; cdr3_aa: CASSLGLAGGFFERYNEQFF
v_call: TRBV5-1; d_call: TRBD1; j_call: TRBJ1-1; clone_size: many; cdr3_nt: TGCGCCAGCAGCATGAGGACAGGAGGGGGCGAGGCTTTCTTT; cdr3_aa: CASSMRTGGGEAFF
v_call: TRBV5-8; d_call: TRBD1; j_call: TRBJ1-2; clone_size: few; cdr3_nt: TGTGCCAGCAGCTCGTATAGACAGGGATTTTCTTATGGCTACACCTTC; cdr3_aa: CASSSYRQGFSYGYTF
v_call: TRBV7-2; d_call: .; j_call: TRBJ2-3; clone_size: .; cdr3_nt: TGTGTCAGCAGCCTTGGCCCTATGGATACGCAGTATTTT; cdr3_aa: CVSSLGPMDTQYF
v_call: TRBV7-6; d_call: TRBD1; j_call: TRBJ2-7; clone_size: few; cdr3_nt: TGTGCCAGCAGCCCACTCACAGGGGGCTACGAGCAGTGCTTC; cdr3_aa: CASSPLTGGYEQCF
v_call: TRBV20-1; d_call: .; j_call: TRBJ1-6; clone_size: few; cdr3_nt: TGCAGTGCTAGGCCCGAACAGCTAATTTTCAATTCACCCCTCCACTTT; cdr3_aa: CSARPEQLIFNSPLHF
v_call: TRBV20-1; d_call: TRBD1; j_call: TRBJ1-4; clone_size: .; cdr3_nt: TGCAGTGCCAACAGGGGTCTAGGAGAAAAACTGTTTTTT; cdr3_aa: CSANRGLGEKLFF
v_call: TRBV11-2; d_call: .; j_call: TRBJ2-3; clone_size: many; cdr3_nt: TGTGCCAGCAGCCAGGGGGAGGGCGAGGGAGATACGCAGTATTTT; cdr3_aa: CASSQGEGEGDTQYF
v_call: TRBV28; d_call: TRBD2; j_call: TRBJ2-3; clone_size: .; cdr3_nt: TGTGCCAGCGTTGGAGGGACTAGCGGGGGATTGTCGTCAGATACGCAGTATTTT; cdr3_aa: CASVGGTSGGLSSDTQYF
v_call: TRBV12-3/TRBV12-4; d_call: .; j_call: TRBJ1-3; clone_size: many; cdr3_nt: TGTGCCAGCAGTCCTGGAAACACCATATATTTT; cdr3_aa: CASSPGNTIYF
v_call: TRBV2; d_call: .; j_call: TRBJ2-2; clone_size: many; cdr3_nt: TGTGCCAGCAGTGAAAATTTCCAAAGGGGGGCCGGGGAGCTGTTTTTT; cdr3_aa: CASSENFQRGAGELFF
v_call: TRBV18; d_call: .; j_call: TRBJ2-7; clone_size: .; cdr3_nt: TGTGCCAGCTCACCCGAACAGGGCAACGAGCAGTACTTC; cdr3_aa: CASSPEQGNEQYF
v_call: TRBV19; d_call: .; j_call: TRBJ1-6; clone_size: few; cdr3_nt: TGTGCCAGCCGTAATTTGGGGATAAATTCACCCCTCCACTTT; cdr3_aa: CASRNLGINSPLHF
v_call: TRBV6-1; d_call: .; j_call: TRBJ1-5; clone_size: many; cdr3_nt: TGTGCCAGCGGACCCACCGTAAATGGCAATCAGCCCCAGCATTTT; cdr3_aa: CASGPTVNGNQPQHF
v_call: TRBV3-1; d_call: TRBD2; j_call: TRBJ2-1; clone_size: .; cdr3_nt: TGTGCCAGCAGCCCACGGACTAGCGTTTACTACAATGAGCAGTTCTTC; cdr3_aa: CASSPRTSVYYNEQFF
v_call: TRBV6-1; d_call: .; j_call: TRBJ2-4; clone_size: many; cdr3_nt: TGTGCCAGTTCACCCCACGACCGACGGAACATTCAGTACTTC; cdr3_aa: CASSPHDRRNIQYF
v_call: TRBV5-1; d_call: .; j_call: TRBJ1-1; clone_size: few; cdr3_nt: TGCGCCAGCAGCTCGAACGGGGGAACATTCGGGACAAACAAAAACACTGAAGCTTTCTTT; cdr3_aa: CASSSNGGTFGTNKNTEAFF
v_call: TRBV11-2; d_call: TRBD1; j_call: TRBJ2-1; clone_size: many; cdr3_nt: TGTGCCAGCAGCTCTGGACAGGCGACCCTCAATGAGCAGTTCTTC; cdr3_aa: CASSSGQATLNEQFF
v_call: TRBV7-2; d_call: .; j_call: TRBJ2-5; clone_size: many; cdr3_nt: TGTGCCAGCGGCAGTGCAGAGACCCAGTACTTC; cdr3_aa: CASGSAETQYF
v_call: TRBV5-4; d_call: TRBD1; j_call: TRBJ2-5; clone_size: .; cdr3_nt: TGTGCCACCGAAACCCAGACAGGGAAGGAGGAGACCCAGTACTTC; cdr3_aa: CATETQTGKEETQYF
v_call: TRBV12-3/TRBV12-4; d_call: TRBD1; j_call: TRBJ1-3; clone_size: few; cdr3_nt: TGTGCCAGCAGTTTTCCCCGGGACAGCGAAAGGAGGCTGGGTGGTCGGGCTGGAAACACCATATATTTT; cdr3_aa: CASSFPRDSERRLGGRAGNTIYF
v_call: TRBV19; d_call: .; j_call: TRBJ1-2; clone_size: many; cdr3_nt: TGTGCCAGTAGTCCTGGAGCCGGGCGGAGCTATGGCTACACCTTC; cdr3_aa: CASSPGAGRSYGYTF
v_call: TRBV10-1; d_call: TRBD2; j_call: TRBJ2-3; clone_size: .; cdr3_nt: TGCGCCAGCAGTGAGTCTGGAGCGGGGACGCAGTATTTT; cdr3_aa: CASSESGAGTQYF
v_call: TRBV7-8; d_call: .; j_call: TRBJ1-1; clone_size: many; cdr3_nt: TGTGCCAGCAGCTTTACCGGGACTACCACTGAAGCTTTCTTT; cdr3_aa: CASSFTGTTTEAFF
v_call: TRBV27; d_call: .; j_call: TRBJ2-3; clone_size: .; cdr3_nt: TGTGCCAGCAGTTTATGGGCAGGGGGGGATACGCAGTATTTT; cdr3_aa: CASSLWAGGDTQYF
v_call: TRBV19; d_call: .; j_call: TRBJ1-5; clone_size: .; cdr3_nt: TGTGCCAGTAGTTTTCCGGACCTCGGGCAGCCCCAGCATTTT; cdr3_aa: CASSFPDLGQPQHF
v_call: TRBV6-4; d_call: .; j_call: TRBJ1-1; clone_size: many; cdr3_nt: TGTGCCAGCAGTGTGAGGGCCGAGAACACTGAAGCTTTCTTT; cdr3_aa: CASSVRAENTEAFF
v_call: TRBV20-1; d_call: TRBD2; j_call: TRBJ2-7; clone_size: few; cdr3_nt: TGCAGTGCTAGGTCGACTAGCGGGTTCTCCTACGAGCAGTACTTC; cdr3_aa: CSARSTSGFSYEQYF
v_call: TRBV27; d_call: .; j_call: TRBJ1-1; clone_size: .; cdr3_nt: TGTGCCAGCAGTTTATCAGTACACCATGAAGCTTTCTTT; cdr3_aa: CASSLSVHHEAFF
v_call: TRBV6-5; d_call: .; j_call: TRBJ2-7; clone_size: many; cdr3_nt: TGTGCCAGCAGTTACTCTTTATCTACCGGCTCCTACGAGCAGTACTTC; cdr3_aa: CASSYSLSTGSYEQYF
v_call: TRBV5-4; d_call: TRBD1; j_call: TRBJ2-7; clone_size: .; cdr3_nt: TGTGCCAGCAGCTCCCGGGCAGGGGGCTCCTACGAGCAGTACTTC; cdr3_aa: CASSSRAGGSYEQYF
v_call: TRBV5-6; d_call: TRBD1; j_call: TRBJ2-2; clone_size: .; cdr3_nt: TGTGCCAGCAGCTCTATAGGGGGCGCGGGCACCGGGGAGCTGTTTTTT; cdr3_aa: CASSSIGGAGTGELFF
v_call: TRBV7-9; d_call: .; j_call: TRBJ2-7; clone_size: few; cdr3_nt: TGTGCCAGCAGCGGAGAAGGCTACGAGCAGTACTTC; cdr3_aa: CASSGEGYEQYF
v_call: TRBV9; d_call: TRBD2; j_call: TRBJ2-1; clone_size: many; cdr3_nt: TGTGCCAGCAGCGCCGGACTAGCGGAATACAATGAGCAGTTCTTC; cdr3_aa: CASSAGLAEYNEQFF
v_call: TRBV6-1; d_call: .; j_call: TRBJ2-7; clone_size: many; cdr3_nt: TGTGCCAGCAGTGAAGCGGGGTGGGAGCAGTACTTC; cdr3_aa: CASSEAGWEQYF
v_call: TRBV5-5; d_call: .; j_call: TRBJ2-3; clone_size: many; cdr3_nt: TGTGCCAGCAGCACTAGGACAAGCGGCACAGATACGCAGTATTTT; cdr3_aa: CASSTRTSGTDTQYF
v_call: TRBV20-1; d_call: .; j_call: TRBJ1-2; clone_size: many; cdr3_nt: TGCAGGGCAATGTCGGACAGTTTTAACTATGGCTACACCTTC; cdr3_aa: CRAMSDSFNYGYTF
v_call: TRBV5-1; d_call: .; j_call: TRBJ1-4; clone_size: .; cdr3_nt: TGCGCCAGCAGCTTGGGAGGTCAGATGACTAATGAAAAACTGTTTTTT; cdr3_aa: CASSLGGQMTNEKLFF
v_call: TRBV29-1; d_call: TRBD2; j_call: TRBJ2-1; clone_size: .; cdr3_nt: TGCAGCGTTGAAGGTCTAGCGGAGTCCAATGAGCAGTTCTTC; cdr3_aa: CSVEGLAESNEQFF